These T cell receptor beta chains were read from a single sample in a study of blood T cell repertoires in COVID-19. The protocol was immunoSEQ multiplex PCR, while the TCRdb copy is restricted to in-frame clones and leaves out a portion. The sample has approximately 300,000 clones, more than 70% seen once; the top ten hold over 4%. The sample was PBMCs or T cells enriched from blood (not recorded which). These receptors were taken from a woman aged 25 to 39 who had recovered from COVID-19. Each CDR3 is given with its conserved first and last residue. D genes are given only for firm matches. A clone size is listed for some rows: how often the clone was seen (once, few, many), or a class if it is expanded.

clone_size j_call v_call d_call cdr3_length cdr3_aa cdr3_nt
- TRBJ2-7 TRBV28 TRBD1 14 CASSPRTGRYEQYF TGTGCCAGCAGTCCCCGGACAGGAAGATACGAGCAGTACTTC
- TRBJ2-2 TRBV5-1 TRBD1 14 CASSSQTGPGELFF TGCGCCAGCAGCTCCCAGACAGGGCCCGGGGAGCTGTTTTTT
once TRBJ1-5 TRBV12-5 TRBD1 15 CASGLGQGRFQPQHF TGTGCTAGTGGTTTGGGACAGGGGAGGTTTCAGCCCCAGCATTTT
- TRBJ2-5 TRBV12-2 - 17 CASRSITTPSAEETQYF TGTGCAAGTCGCTCGATTACCACTCCTAGCGCCGAAGAGACCCAGTACTTC
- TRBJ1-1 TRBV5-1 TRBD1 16 CASSVGTGTVNTEAFF TGCGCCAGCAGCGTCGGGACAGGAACAGTGAACACTGAAGCTTTCTTT
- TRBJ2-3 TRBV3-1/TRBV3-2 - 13 CASSRGLRDTQYF TGTGCCAGCAGCCGGGGCCTGAGGGATACGCAGTATTTT
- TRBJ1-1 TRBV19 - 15 CASSWGGARNTEAFF TGTGCCAGTAGTTGGGGGGGGGCGAGAAACACTGAAGCTTTCTTT
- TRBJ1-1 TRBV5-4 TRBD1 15 CASSLRSQGAAEAFF TGTGCCAGCAGCTTACGGTCCCAGGGGGCAGCTGAAGCTTTCTTT
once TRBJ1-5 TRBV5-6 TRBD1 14 CASSATGVGQPQHF TGTGCCAGCAGCGCGACAGGGGTAGGGCAGCCCCAGCATTTT
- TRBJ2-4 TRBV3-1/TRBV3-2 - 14 CASSYGHSGDIQYF TGTGCCAGCAGTTACGGACATTCTGGGGACATTCAGTACTTC
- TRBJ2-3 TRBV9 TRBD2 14 CASSRTSGTDTQYF TGTGCCAGCAGTAGGACTAGCGGCACAGATACGCAGTATTTT
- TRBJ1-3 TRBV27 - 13 CASSPSGGNTIYF TGTGCCAGCAGCCCCTCAGGGGGAAACACCATATATTTT
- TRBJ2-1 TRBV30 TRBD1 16 CAWSRSPGQGHNEQFF TGTGCCTGGAGTCGGTCGCCGGGACAGGGGCACAATGAGCAGTTCTTC
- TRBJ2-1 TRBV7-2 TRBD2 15 CASSGRGTSVYEQFF TGTGCCAGCAGCGGCAGGGGGACTAGCGTCTATGAGCAGTTCTTC
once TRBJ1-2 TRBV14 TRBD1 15 CASSLWETGADGYTF TGTGCCAGCAGCCTATGGGAGACAGGGGCTGATGGCTACACCTTC
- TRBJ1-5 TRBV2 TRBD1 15 CASSPRTGRNQPQHF TGTGCCAGCAGTCCCCGGACAGGGCGCAATCAGCCCCAGCATTTT
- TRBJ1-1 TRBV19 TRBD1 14 CASSITGEDTEAFF TGTGCCAGTAGTATTACAGGGGAGGATACTGAAGCTTTCTTT
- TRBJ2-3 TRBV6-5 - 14 CASSLRRDTDTQYF TGTGCCAGCAGTCTTAGGAGGGACACAGATACGCAGTATTTT
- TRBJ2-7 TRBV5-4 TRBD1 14 CASSLLARGNEQYF TGTGCCAGCAGCTTGCTGGCCAGGGGGAACGAGCAGTACTTC
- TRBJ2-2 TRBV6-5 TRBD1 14 CASSWDRSTGELFF TGTGCCAGCAGTTGGGACAGGTCCACCGGGGAGCTGTTTTTT
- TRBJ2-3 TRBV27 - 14 CASRRLLSTDTQYF TGTGCCAGCCGCCGACTCCTAAGCACAGATACGCAGTATTTT
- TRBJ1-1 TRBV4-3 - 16 CASSPSSRGSGTEAFF TGCGCCAGCAGCCCCTCCAGTCGGGGGTCGGGGACTGAAGCTTTCTTT
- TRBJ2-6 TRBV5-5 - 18 CASSPQTGWSSGANVLTF TGTGCCAGCAGCCCGCAGACAGGTTGGAGCTCTGGGGCCAACGTCCTGACTTTC
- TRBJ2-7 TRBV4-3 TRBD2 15 CASSQSSGKPYEQYF TGCGCCAGCAGCCAGTCTAGCGGGAAACCCTACGAGCAGTACTTC
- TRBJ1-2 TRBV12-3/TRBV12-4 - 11 CASSKNYGYTF TGTGCCAGCAGCAAAAACTATGGCTACACCTTC
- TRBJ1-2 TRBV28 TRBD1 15 CASSLLDRDWDGYTF TGTGCCAGCAGTTTACTCGACAGGGATTGGGATGGCTACACCTTC
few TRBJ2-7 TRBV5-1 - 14 CASSLETGSHEQYF TGCGCCAGCAGCTTGGAGACAGGCTCGCACGAGCAGTACTTC
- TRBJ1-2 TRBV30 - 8 CAWDGNTF TGTGCCTGGGACGGGAATACCTTC
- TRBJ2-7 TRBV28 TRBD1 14 CASRPPGTAYEQYF TGTGCCAGCAGACCACCCGGGACAGCATACGAGCAGTACTTC
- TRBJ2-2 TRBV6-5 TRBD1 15 CASSWGQGSTGELFF TGTGCCAGCAGTTGGGGACAGGGCTCCACCGGGGAGCTGTTTTTT
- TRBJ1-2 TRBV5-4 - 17 CASSLGPSVAVPYGYTF TGTGCCAGCAGCTTGGGCCCTTCAGTGGCGGTACCCTATGGCTACACCTTC
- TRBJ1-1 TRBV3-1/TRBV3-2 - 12 CASRSGNTEAFF TGTGCCAGCAGGTCAGGGAACACTGAAGCTTTCTTT
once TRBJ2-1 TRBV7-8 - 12 CASSPWSNEQFF TGTGCCAGCAGCCCGTGGAGCAATGAGCAGTTCTTC
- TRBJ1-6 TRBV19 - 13 CASSIQINSPLHF TGTGCCAGTAGTATACAGATTAATTCACCCCTCCACTTT
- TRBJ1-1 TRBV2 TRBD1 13 CASRRDRNTEAFF TGTGCCAGCCGCCGGGACAGGAACACTGAAGCTTTCTTT
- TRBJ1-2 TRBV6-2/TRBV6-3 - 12 CASTPRVGGYTF TGTGCCAGCACCCCCCGGGTGGGTGGCTACACCTTC
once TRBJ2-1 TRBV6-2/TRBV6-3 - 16 CASSLQTSPRYNEQFF TGTGCCAGCAGTCTGCAGACTAGTCCTCGGTACAATGAGCAGTTCTTC
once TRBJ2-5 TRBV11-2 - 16 CASSPTSARDQETQYF TGTGCCAGCAGCCCAACCTCCGCGCGGGACCAAGAGACCCAGTACTTC